Listed below are T cell receptor beta chains from one sample, sequenced in a study of molecular identifiers for immune sequencing clone quantification. TCRdb passed the PCR reads through MiXCR, listing each CDR3 protein once. This sample has some 320,000 distinct CDR3 sequences, with 20% to 25% found just once. Source material: naive CD8+ T cells from blood, with Jurkat cell RNA spiked in. Source of these receptors: a human donor in good health. Some libraries in this study had Jurkat cell RNA spiked in. Each CDR3 is given with its conserved first and last residue. The D gene is left open where the match is weak. A clone size is listed for some rows: how often the clone was seen (once, few, many), or a class if it is expanded.

J	length	V	size	D	CDR3	DNA
TRBJ2-6	17	TRBV9	many	TRBD1	CASTQTGVASGANVLTF	TGTGCCAGCACCCAGACAGGGGTCGCCTCTGGGGCCAACGTCCTGACTTTC
TRBJ2-3	17	TRBV10-2	NA	TRBD2	CASSVLGLAGAADTQYF	TGCGCCAGCAGTGTCCTCGGACTAGCGGGAGCCGCAGATACGCAGTATTTT
TRBJ2-1	16	TRBV4-3	few	TRBD2	CASSQDSRTSGISPFF	TGCGCCAGCAGCCAAGATTCAAGGACTAGCGGGATTTCCCCGTTCTTC
TRBJ2-2	15	TRBV29-1	many	NA	CSVDFSGTNTGELFF	TGCAGCGTTGATTTTAGCGGCACGAACACCGGGGAGCTGTTTTTT
TRBJ1-6	17	TRBV4-3	many	NA	CASSQDREGLSNSPLHF	TGCGCCAGCAGCCAAGATAGGGAGGGTTTGTCCAATTCACCCCTCCACTTT
TRBJ2-2	18	TRBV4-3	NA	NA	CASSQVQVGHMNTGELFF	TGCGCCAGCAGCCAGGTTCAGGTGGGACACATGAACACCGGGGAGCTGTTTTTT
TRBJ1-4	16	TRBV4-3	NA	NA	CASSQEGQLFNEKLFF	TGCGCCAGCAGCCAAGAAGGACAGCTGTTTAATGAAAAACTGTTTTTT
TRBJ2-7	15	TRBV6-1	many	NA	CASSESPGQGNEQYF	TGTGCCAGCAGTGAATCCCCGGGACAAGGAAACGAGCAGTACTTC
TRBJ2-1	16	TRBV11-3	NA	NA	CASSPEGPTAYNEQFF	TGTGCCAGCAGCCCAGAGGGCCCTACTGCCTACAATGAGCAGTTCTTC
TRBJ2-3	14	TRBV9	NA	TRBD1	CASSEGALTDTQYF	TGTGCCAGCAGCGAGGGGGCCCTCACAGATACGCAGTATTTT
TRBJ2-3	15	TRBV7-9	many	NA	CASSPPVGGTDTQYF	TGTGCCAGCAGCCCACCGGTGGGGGGCACAGATACGCAGTATTTT
TRBJ1-3	15	TRBV5-1	many	NA	CASRPDKSSGNTIYF	TGCGCCAGCAGGCCGGACAAGAGCTCTGGAAACACCATATATTTT
TRBJ2-1	15	TRBV30	NA	TRBD2	CAGRTSGGFYNEQFF	TGTGCCGGCCGGACTAGCGGGGGGTTCTACAATGAGCAGTTCTTC
TRBJ2-1	15	TRBV6-2/TRBV6-3	many	TRBD2	CASSYRTSGSNEQFF	TGTGCCAGCAGTTATCGGACTAGCGGGAGTAATGAGCAGTTCTTC
TRBJ2-7	13	TRBV4-3	many	NA	CASSQEMDYEQYF	TGCGCCAGCAGCCAAGAAATGGACTACGAGCAGTACTTC
TRBJ2-7	15	TRBV15	few	NA	CATSRDQGSAYEQYF	TGTGCCACCAGCAGAGATCAGGGGTCAGCCTACGAGCAGTACTTC
TRBJ1-2	14	TRBV7-2	NA	NA	CASSLDVTTTRYTF	TGTGCCAGCAGCTTAGATGTCACCACAACTCGCTACACCTTC
TRBJ1-1	15	TRBV12-5	many	NA	CASGKDVGDGTEAFF	TGTGCTAGTGGCAAAGACGTTGGGGACGGCACTGAAGCTTTCTTT
TRBJ2-7	16	TRBV27	few	TRBD2	CASSSLAGANSYEQYF	TGTGCCAGCAGTTCTCTAGCGGGGGCGAACTCCTACGAGCAGTACTTC
TRBJ1-5	14	TRBV12-3/TRBV12-4	many	NA	CASSSGWGNQPQHF	TGTGCCAGTTCTTCCGGGTGGGGCAATCAGCCCCAGCATTTT
TRBJ2-1	13	TRBV4-1	many	NA	CASSQGEKQPLFF	TGCGCCAGCAGCCAAGGCGAGAAACAACCTCTGTTCTTC
TRBJ2-5	16	TRBV29-1	many	TRBD1	CSAKGQGNLHQETQYF	TGCAGCGCCAAAGGACAGGGGAACTTGCACCAAGAGACCCAGTACTTC
TRBJ2-3	16	TRBV5-4	NA	NA	CASSSGTTPSGDTQYF	TGTGCCAGCTCCTCCGGGACCACCCCTTCGGGGGATACGCAGTATTTT